This T cell receptor (beta chain) was recorded in a study of OX40 agonist ivuxolimab in advanced cancers. Regarding the study as a whole: Some patients who did not respond also had low normalized T-cell clonal expansion.

As concerns this clone: What it recognizes is unknown.

Measured with immunoSEQ multiplex PCR; TCRdb has only the in-frame clones, and not every one. Among 8,500 to 13,000 clones, approximately 85% were seen once, and the ten largest hold about two fifths. J was trimmed by 2 bases and V by 5 bases; bases with no gene match: 9. Germline V gives CDR1 MDHEN, CDR2 SYDVKM. This CDR3 has 16 amino acids. The chain is built from TRBV28 and TRBJ2-5; 9 bases are a match to TRBD2. The source of this sequence is an adult with an advanced solid tumor such as melanoma, head and neck, liver or kidney cancer. The sample consisted of CD4+ or CD8+ T cells sorted from blood, taken in a trial of the OX40 agonist ivuxolimab. In DNA, the CDR3 is TGTGCCAGCAGTACGATAGCGGGAGTTGCGCAAGAGACCCAGTACTTC. It translates to CASSTIAGVAQETQYF. The full variable domain, its missing parts supplied by reference TRBV28 and TRBJ2-5, is DVKVTQSSRYLVKRTGEKVFLECVQDMDHENMFWYRQDPGLGLRLIYFSYDVKMKEKGDIPEGYSVSREKKERFSLILESASTNQTSMYLCASSTIAGVAQETQYFGPGTRLLVL.